This TCR beta chain was captured in a study of PD-1 blockade in mismatch repair-deficient tumors. The germline gives CDR1 MGHRA, CDR2 YSYEKL. The CDR3 runs to 9 residues. V was cut by 6 bases and J by 5 bases, with 1 base left in between. All patients were mismatch repair deficient, assessed by either PCR or immunohistochemistry. Sequenced by immunoSEQ multiplex PCR; TCRdb stores in-frame clones only, minus some. The table includes 95,000 to 150,000 clones, about 88% detected once. In this sample, this clone turned up a few times. J is TRBJ2-5 and V is TRBV4-1; no reliable D call. The source of this sequence is an adult with mismatch repair-deficient cancer. The sample consisted of peripheral blood, taken 44 weeks after starting pembrolizumab. CDR3 amino acids: CASRETQYF. CDR3 in DNA: TGCGCCAGCAGGGAGACCCAGTACTTC.